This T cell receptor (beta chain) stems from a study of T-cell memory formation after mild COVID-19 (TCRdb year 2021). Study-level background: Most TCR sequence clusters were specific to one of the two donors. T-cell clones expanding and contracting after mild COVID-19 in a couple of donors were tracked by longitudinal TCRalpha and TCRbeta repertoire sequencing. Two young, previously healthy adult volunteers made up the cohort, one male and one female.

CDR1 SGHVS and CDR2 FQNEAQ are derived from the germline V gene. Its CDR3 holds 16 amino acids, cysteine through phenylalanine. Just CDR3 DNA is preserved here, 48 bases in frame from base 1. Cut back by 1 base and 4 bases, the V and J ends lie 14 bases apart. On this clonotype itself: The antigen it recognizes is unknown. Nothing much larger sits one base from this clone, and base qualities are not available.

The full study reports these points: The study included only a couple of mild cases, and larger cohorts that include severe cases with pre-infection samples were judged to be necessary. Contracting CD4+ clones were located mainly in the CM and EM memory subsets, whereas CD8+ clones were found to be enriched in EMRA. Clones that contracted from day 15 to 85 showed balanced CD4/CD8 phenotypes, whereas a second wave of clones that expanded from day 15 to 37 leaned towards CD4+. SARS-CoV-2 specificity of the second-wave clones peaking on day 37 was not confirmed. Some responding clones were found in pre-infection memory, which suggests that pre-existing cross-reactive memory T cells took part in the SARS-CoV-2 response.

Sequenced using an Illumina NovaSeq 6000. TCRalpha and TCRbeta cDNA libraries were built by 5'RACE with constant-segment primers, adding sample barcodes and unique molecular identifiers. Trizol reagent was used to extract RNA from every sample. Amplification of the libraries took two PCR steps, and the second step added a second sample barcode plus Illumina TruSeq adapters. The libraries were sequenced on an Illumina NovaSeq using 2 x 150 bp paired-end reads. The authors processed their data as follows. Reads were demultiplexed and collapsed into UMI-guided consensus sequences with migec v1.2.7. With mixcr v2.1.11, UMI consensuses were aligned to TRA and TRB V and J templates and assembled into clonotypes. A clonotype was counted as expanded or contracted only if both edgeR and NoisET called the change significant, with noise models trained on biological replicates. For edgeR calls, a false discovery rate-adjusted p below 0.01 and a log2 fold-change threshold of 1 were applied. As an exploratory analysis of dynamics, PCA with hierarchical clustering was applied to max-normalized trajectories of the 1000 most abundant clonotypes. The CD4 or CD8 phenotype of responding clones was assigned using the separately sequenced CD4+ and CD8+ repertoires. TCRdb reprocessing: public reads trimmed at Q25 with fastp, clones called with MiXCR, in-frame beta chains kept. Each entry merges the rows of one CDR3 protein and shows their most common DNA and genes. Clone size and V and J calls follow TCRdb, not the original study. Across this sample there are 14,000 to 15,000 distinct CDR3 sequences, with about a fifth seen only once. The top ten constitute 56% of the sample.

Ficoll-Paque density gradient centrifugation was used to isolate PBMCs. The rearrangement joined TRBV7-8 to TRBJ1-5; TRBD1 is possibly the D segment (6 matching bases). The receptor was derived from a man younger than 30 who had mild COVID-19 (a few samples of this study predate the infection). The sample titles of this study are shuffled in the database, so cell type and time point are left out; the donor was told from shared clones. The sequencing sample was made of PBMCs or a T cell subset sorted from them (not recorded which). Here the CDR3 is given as CASSLVGADGNQPQHF. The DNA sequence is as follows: TGTGCCAGCAGCTTAGTGGGGGCGGACGGAAATCAGCCCCAGCATTTT.